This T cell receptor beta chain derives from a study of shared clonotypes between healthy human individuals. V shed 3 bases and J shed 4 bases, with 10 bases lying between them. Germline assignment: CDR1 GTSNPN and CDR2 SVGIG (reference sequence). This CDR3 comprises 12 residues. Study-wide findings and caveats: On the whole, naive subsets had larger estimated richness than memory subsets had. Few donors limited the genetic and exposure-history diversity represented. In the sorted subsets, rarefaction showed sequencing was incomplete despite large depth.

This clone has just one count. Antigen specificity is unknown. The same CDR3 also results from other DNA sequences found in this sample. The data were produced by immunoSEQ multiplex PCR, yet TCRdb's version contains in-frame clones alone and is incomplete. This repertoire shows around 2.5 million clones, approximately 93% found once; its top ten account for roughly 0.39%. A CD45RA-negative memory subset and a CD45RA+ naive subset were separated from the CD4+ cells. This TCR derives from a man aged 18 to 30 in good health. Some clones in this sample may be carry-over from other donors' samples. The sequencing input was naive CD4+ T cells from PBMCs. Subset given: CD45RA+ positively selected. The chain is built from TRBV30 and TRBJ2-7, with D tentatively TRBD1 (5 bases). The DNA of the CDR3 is TGTGCCTGGAGCGACCAGGGTTACGAGCAGTACTTC. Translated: CAWSDQGYEQYF.